This T cell receptor beta chain was sequenced for a study of T cell repertoires in cytomegalovirus infection. Study details: Public TCR beta signatures marked donors with CMV infection and the matching HLA.

The germline V gene encodes CDR1 MDHEN and CDR2 SYDVKM. V dropped 5 bases and J dropped 0 bases, with 12 bases sitting between them. The CDR3 is 15 residues long. TCRdb reprocessed the reads via MiXCR and lists one record per CDR3 protein. Of around 100,000 distinct CDR3 sequences in the sample, roughly 41% were seen once. Note on this clonotype: No antigen is known for it.

General study findings and limits: HLA-C-restricted, CMV-specific TCR beta clonotypes were dominant ex vivo.

V and J are TRBV28 and TRBJ2-3; possibly TRBD2 for D (5 bases). The sequences come from CD8+ T cells from cultured PBMCs, collected from culture after CMV antigen stimulation. The receptor's source is a human donor in good health (CMV status not recorded). Some clones in this sample may be carry-over from other donors' samples. The CDR3 nucleotides read TGTGCCAGCAGTGGGGAGACCTCTAGCACAGATACGCAGTATTTT. Translated, it gives CASSGETSSTDTQYF.